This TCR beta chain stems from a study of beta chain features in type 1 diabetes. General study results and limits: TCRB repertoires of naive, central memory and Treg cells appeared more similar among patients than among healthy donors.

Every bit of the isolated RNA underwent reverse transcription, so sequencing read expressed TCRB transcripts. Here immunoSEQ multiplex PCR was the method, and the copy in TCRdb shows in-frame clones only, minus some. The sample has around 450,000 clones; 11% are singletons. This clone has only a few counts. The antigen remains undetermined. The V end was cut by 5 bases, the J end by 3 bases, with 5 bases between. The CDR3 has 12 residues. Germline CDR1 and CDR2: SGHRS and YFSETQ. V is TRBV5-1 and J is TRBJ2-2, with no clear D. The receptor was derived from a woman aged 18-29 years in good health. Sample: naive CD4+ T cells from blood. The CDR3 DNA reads TGCGCCAGCAGTTATGACACCGGGGAGCTGTTTTTT. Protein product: CASSYDTGELFF.